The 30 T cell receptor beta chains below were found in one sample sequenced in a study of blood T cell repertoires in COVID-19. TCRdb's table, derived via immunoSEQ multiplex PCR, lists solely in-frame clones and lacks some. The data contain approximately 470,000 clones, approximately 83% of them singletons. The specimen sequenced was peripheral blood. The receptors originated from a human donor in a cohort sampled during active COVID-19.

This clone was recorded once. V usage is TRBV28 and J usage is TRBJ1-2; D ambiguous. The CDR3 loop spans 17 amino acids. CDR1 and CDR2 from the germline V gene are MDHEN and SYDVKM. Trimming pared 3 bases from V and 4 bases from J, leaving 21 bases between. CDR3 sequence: CASSFIPLRDPSYGYTF. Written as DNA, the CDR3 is TGTGCCAGCAGTTTTATCCCCCTACGTGATCCCTCCTATGGCTACACCTTC.

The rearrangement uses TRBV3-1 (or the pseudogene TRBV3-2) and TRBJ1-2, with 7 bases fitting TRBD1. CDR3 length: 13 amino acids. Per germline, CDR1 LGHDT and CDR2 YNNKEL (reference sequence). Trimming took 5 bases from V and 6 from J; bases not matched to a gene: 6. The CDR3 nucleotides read TGTGCCAGCAGCTGGGGACAGTTAGATGGCTACACCTTC. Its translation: CASSWGQLDGYTF.

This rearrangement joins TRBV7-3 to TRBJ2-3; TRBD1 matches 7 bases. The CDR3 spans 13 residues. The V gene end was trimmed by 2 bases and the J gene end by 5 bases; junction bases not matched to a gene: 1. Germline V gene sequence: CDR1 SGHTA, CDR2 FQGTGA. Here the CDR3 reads CASSLRQGDTQYF. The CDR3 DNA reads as TGTGCCAGCAGCTTACGACAGGGAGATACGCAGTATTTT.

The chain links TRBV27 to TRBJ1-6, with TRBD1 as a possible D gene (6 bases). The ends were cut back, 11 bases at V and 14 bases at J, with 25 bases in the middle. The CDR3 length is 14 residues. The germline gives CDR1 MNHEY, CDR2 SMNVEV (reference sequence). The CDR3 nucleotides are TGTGCCGCAGGGAGGGGGGACCCATTCCTTTCCCTCCACTTT. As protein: CAAGRGDPFLSLHF.

CDR3 in DNA: TGTGCCAGCAGCTATAGCGGATTCTCCTACAATGAGCAGTTCTTC. It is translated as CASSYSGFSYNEQFF. This chain connects TRBV6-6 to TRBJ2-1; tentative D call: TRBD2 (6 bases). The CDR3 totals 15 residues. Trimming pared 6 bases from V and 0 bases from J, leaving 12 bases between. Looked up from germline, CDR1 is MNHNY and CDR2 is SVGAGI (reference sequence).

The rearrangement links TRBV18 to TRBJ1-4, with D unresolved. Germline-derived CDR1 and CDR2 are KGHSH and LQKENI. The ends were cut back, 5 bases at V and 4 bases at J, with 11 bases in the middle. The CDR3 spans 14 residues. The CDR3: CASSSSGGNEKLFF. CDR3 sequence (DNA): TGTGCCAGCTCATCATCAGGAGGTAATGAAAAACTGTTTTTT.

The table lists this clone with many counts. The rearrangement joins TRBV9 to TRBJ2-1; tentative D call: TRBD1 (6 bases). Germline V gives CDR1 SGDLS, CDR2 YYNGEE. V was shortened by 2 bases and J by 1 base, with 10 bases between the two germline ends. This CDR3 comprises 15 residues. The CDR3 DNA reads TGTGCCAGCAGCGTCCGGGACATATCCTACAATGAGCAGTTCTTC. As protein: CASSVRDISYNEQFF.

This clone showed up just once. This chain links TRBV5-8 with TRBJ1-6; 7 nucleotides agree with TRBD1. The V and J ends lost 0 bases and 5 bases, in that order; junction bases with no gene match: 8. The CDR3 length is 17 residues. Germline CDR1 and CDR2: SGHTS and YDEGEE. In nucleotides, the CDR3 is TGTGCCAGCAGCTTGGTTGGAGGGGGCTTGAATAATTCACCCCTCCACTTT. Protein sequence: CASSLVGGGLNNSPLHF. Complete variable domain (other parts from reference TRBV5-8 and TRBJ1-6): EAGVTQSPTHLIKTRGQQATLRCSPISGHTSVYWYQQALGLGLQFLLWYDEGEERNRGNFPPRFSGRQFPNYSSELNVNALELEDSALYLCASSLVGGGLNNSPLHFGNGTRLTVT.

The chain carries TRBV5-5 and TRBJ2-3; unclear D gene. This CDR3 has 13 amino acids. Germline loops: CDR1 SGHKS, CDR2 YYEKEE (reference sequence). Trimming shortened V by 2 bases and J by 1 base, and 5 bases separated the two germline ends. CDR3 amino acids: CASSFQGTDTQYF. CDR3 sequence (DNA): TGTGCCAGCAGCTTCCAGGGCACAGATACGCAGTATTTT.

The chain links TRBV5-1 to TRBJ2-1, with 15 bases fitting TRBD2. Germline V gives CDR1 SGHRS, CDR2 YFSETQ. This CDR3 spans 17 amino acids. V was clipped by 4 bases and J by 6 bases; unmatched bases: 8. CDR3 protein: CASSIPGLAGGGNEQFF. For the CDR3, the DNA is TGCGCCAGCAGCATACCGGGACTAGCGGGAGGAGGCAATGAGCAGTTCTTC. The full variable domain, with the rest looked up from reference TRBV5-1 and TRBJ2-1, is KAGVTQTPRYLIKTRGQQVTLSCSPISGHRSVSWYQQTPGQGLQFLFEYFSETQRNKGNFPGRFSGRQFSNSRSEMNVSTLELGDSALYLCASSIPGLAGGGNEQFFGPGTRLTVL.

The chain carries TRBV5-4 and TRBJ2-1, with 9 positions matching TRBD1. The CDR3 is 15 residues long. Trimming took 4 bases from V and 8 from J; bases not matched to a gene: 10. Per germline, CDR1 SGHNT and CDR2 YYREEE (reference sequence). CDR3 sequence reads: CASSLSGTGKYEQFF. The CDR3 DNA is TGTGCCAGCAGCCTCTCCGGGACAGGGAAATATGAGCAGTTCTTC.

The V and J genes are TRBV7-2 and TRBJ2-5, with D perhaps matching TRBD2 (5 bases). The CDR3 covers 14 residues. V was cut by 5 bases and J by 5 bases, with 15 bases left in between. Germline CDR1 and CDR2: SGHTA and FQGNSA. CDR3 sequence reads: CASSVRTPPETQYF. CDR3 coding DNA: TGTGCCAGCAGCGTCCGGACTCCCCCGGAGACCCAGTACTTC.

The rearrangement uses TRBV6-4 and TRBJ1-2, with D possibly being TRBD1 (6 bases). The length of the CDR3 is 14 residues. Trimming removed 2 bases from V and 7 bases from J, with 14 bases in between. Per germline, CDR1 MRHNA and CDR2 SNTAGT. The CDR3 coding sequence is TGTGCCAGCAGTGACACAGGACAGCGTGGTGGCTACACCTTC. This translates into CASSDTGQRGGYTF.

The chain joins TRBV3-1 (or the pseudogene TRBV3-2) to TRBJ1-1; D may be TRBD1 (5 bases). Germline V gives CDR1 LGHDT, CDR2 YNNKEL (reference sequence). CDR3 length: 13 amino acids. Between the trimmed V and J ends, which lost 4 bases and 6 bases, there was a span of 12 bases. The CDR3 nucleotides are TGTGCCAGCAGCCCAAGGGGAATCGCTGAAGCTTTCTTT. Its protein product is CASSPRGIAEAFF.

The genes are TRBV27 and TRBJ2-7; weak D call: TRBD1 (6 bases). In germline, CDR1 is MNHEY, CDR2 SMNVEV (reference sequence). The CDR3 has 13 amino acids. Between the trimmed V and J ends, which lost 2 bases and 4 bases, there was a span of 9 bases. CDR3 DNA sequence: TGTGCCAGCAGTTTACAACAGGGTTACGAGCAGTACTTC. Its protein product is CASSLQQGYEQYF.

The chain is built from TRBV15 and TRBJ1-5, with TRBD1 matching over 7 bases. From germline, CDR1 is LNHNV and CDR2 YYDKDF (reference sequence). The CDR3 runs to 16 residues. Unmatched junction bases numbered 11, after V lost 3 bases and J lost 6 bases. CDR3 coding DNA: TGTGCCACCAGCAGCGAGAGACAGGGTTGGAGTCAGCCCCAGCATTTT. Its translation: CATSSERQGWSQPQHF.

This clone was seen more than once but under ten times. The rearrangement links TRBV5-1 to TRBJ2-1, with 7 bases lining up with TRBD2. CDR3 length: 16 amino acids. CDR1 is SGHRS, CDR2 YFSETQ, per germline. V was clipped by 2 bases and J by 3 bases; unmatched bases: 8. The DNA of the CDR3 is TGCGCCAGCAGCTTAACTATCGGACTAGGCTACAATGAGCAGTTCTTC. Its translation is CASSLTIGLGYNEQFF.

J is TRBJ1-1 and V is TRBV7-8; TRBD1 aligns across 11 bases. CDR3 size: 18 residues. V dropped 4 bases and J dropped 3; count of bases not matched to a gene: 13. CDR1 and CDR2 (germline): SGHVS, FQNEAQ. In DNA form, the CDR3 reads TGTGCCAGCAGCTACGGACAGGGGGCAGGTATAGGGGACACTGAAGCTTTCTTT. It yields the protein CASSYGQGAGIGDTEAFF.

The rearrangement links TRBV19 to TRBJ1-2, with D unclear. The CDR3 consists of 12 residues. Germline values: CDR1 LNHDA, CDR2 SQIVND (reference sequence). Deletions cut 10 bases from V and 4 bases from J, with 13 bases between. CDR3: CATGRVPYGYTF. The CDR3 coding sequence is TGTGCCACTGGGAGGGTCCCCTATGGCTACACCTTC.

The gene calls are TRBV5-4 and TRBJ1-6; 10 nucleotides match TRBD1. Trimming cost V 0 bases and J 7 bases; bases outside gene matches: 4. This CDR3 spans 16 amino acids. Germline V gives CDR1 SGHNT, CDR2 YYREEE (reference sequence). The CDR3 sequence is CASSLGWTGGNSPLHF. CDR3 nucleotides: TGTGCCAGCAGCTTGGGGTGGACAGGGGGGAATTCACCCCTCCACTTT.

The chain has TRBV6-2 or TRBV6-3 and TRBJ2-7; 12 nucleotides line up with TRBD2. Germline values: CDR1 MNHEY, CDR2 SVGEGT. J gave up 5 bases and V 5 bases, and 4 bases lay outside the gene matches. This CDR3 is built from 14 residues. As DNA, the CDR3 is TGTGCCAGCAGTCGACTAGCGGGAGTCAACGAGCAGTACTTC. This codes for CASSRLAGVNEQYF.

The CDR3 reads CASSSSGTSGTETQYF. CDR3 nucleotides: TGCGCCAGCAGCTCGTCCGGGACTAGCGGGACGGAGACCCAGTACTTC. The V gene is TRBV5-1, the J gene TRBJ2-5; TRBD2 matches at 13 bases. The V and J ends lost 3 bases and 5 bases, in that order; junction bases with no gene match: 7. This CDR3 is built from 16 residues. Germline V gene data show CDR1 as SGHRS and CDR2 as YFSETQ.

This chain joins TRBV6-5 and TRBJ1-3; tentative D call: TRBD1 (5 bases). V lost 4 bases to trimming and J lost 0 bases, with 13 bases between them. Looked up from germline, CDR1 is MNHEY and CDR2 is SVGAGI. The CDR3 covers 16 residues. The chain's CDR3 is CASSSRGGSSGNTIYF. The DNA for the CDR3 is TGTGCCAGCAGTTCCCGGGGGGGGTCCTCTGGAAACACCATATATTTT.

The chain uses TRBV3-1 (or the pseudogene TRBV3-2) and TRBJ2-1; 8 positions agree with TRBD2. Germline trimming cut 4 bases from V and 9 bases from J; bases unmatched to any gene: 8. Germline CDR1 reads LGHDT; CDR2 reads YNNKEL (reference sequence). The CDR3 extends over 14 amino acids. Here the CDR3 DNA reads TGTGCCAGCAGCCGAGCGGGAGTTCAAGGTGAGCAGTTCTTC. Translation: CASSRAGVQGEQFF.

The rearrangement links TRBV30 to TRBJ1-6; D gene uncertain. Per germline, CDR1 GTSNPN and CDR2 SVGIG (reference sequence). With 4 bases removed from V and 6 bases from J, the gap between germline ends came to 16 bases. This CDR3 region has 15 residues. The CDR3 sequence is CAWTIQLRFNSPLHF. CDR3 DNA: TGTGCCTGGACTATACAGTTGAGATTTAATTCACCCCTCCACTTT.

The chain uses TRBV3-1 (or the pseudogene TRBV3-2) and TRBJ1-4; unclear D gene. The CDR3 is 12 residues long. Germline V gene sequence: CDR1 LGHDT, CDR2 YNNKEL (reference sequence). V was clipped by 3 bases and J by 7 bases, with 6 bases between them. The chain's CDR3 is CASSHLGEKLFF. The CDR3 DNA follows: TGTGCCAGCAGCCACCTCGGTGAAAAACTGTTTTTT.

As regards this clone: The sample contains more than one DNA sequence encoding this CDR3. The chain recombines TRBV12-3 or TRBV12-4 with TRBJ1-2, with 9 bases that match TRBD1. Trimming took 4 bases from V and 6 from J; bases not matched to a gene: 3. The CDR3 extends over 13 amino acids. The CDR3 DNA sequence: TGTGCCAGCAGTTCGGGACAGGGAAATGGCTACACCTTC. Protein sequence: CASSSGQGNGYTF.

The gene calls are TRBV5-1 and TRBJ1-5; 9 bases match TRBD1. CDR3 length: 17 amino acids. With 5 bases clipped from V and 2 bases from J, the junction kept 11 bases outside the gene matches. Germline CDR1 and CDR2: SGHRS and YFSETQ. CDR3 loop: CASSPGTGFDGNQPQHF. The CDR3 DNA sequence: TGCGCCAGCAGTCCCGGGACAGGGTTCGATGGCAATCAGCCCCAGCATTTT.

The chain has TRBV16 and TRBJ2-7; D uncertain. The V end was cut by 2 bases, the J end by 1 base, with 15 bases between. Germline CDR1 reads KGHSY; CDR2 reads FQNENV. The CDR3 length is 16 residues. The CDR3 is CASSQPGRYRSYEQYF. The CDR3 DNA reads TGTGCCAGCAGCCAACCAGGAAGATATAGGTCCTACGAGCAGTACTTC.

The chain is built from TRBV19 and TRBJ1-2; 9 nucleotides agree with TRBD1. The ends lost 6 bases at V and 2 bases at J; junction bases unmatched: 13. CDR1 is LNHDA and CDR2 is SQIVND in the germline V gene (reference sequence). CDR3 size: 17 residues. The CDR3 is CASSLVLRTGVNYGYTF. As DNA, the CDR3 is TGTGCCAGTAGCCTCGTTTTAAGGACAGGGGTAAACTATGGCTACACCTTC.